This T cell receptor (beta chain) was profiled in a study of cytomegalovirus exposure and HLA in healthy donors (dated by TCRdb to about 2017). About the investigation overall: A later analysis indicated that the 120 or so validation repertoires were generated on the platform also employed for the 670 or so repertoires of the first cohort. The study aimed to test whether cataloging public T cell receptors could reveal signatures of past pathogen exposure. Besides the first cohort of hundreds of subjects, a separate validation cohort made up of 120 different subjects was used. To predict cytomegalovirus infection status, the study combined high-throughput TCR immunosequencing, statistical association of individual TCRs with disease status, and machine learning. Study-wide findings and limitations: The validation cohort had no HLA typing available for a later analysis, so co-occurrence within that cohort was assessed over all 130 or so repertoires. According to the authors, the approach could potentially be generalized to other disease states and immunological phenotypes. The study gave a list of 150 to 200 TCR beta chains associated with cytomegalovirus. In vitro tests confirmed that a few of the cytomegalovirus-associated TCR beta chains recognize cytomegalovirus antigens. The classifier was reported to diagnose cytomegalovirus status with high specificity and sensitivity in both the original and validation cohorts. Of the cluster scores, 85% to 95% were above 0 in a later analysis, which found that TCRs clustered in the first cohort also tended to co-occur in the 95 to 150 validation repertoires. Most TCR sequences were observed very rarely across donors, whereas some public TCRs were present in many individuals.

About this clone itself: What antigen it recognizes has not been identified. Within one base of it there is no much larger clone, and no base qualities were kept.

The germline V gene (reference sequence) yields DFQATT for CDR1 and SNEGSKA for CDR2. Measured from the cysteine to the phenylalanine, the CDR3 is 11 residues long. Only CDR3 DNA remains: 33 bases, in frame from the first base. The V end loses 3 bases and the J end loses 3 bases, and a stretch of 6 bases separates them. The library was prepared using the immunoSEQ multiplex PCR assay. For the original study's pipeline: A statistical classification framework was developed to diagnose cytomegalovirus status using the catalog of TCR beta chain sequences. Held by TCRdb, this immuneACCESS table contains in-frame sequences only and omits some clones. Under half of the omission traces to an unresolved V gene where checked; the cause of the rest is unknown. The V and J calls and clone size are taken from that table; D and trimming were inferred from the DNA. The sample yields under 250,000 clones; 80% to 90% were counted once. The top ten constitute 1% to 1.5% of the sample.

Separate from the approximately 690-subject first cohort, the validation cohort of about 130 subjects was the group to which the donors belonged. This clonotype originated in a woman aged 25 to 45 in good health and CMV-seronegative. The V and J segments used are TRBV20-1 and TRBJ2-7, with a weak D call of TRBD2 (5 bases match). Sequencing was carried out using PBMCs. The CDR3 in this case is CSASGNYEQYF. The bases read TGCAGTGCTAGCGGGAACTACGAGCAGTACTTC.